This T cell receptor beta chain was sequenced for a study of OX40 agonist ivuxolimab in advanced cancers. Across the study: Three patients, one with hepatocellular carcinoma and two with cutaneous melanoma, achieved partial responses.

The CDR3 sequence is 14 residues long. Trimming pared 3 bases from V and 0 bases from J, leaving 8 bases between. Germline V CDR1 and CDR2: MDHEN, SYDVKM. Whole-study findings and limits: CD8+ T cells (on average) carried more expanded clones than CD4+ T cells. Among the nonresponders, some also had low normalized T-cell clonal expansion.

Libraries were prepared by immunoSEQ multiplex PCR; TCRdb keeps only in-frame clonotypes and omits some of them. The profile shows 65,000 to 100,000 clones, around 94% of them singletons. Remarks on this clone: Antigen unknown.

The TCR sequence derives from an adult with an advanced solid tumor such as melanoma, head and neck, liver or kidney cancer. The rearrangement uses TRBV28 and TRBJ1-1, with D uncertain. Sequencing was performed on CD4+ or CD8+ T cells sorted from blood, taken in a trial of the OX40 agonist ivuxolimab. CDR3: CASSFFRMNTEAFF. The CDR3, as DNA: TGTGCCAGCAGTTTTTTCCGGATGAACACTGAAGCTTTCTTT.